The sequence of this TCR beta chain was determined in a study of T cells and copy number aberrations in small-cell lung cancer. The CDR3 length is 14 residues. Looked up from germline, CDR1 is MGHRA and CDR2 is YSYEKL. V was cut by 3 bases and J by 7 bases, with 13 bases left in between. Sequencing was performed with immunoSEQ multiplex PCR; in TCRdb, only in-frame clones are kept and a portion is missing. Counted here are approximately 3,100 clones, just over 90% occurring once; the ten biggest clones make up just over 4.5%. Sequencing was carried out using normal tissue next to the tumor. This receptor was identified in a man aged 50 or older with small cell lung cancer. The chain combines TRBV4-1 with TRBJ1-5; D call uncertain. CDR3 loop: CASSHATGNQPQHF. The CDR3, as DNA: TGCGCCAGCAGCCATGCGACGGGGAACCAGCCCCAGCATTTT.